These 23 T cell receptor beta chains originate from one sample sequenced in a study of blood T cell repertoires in COVID-19. Assay: immunoSEQ multiplex PCR; the TCRdb copy retains only in-frame clones and omits some. This table has under 250,000 clones, approximately 86% appearing once. Sequencing was done on a sample of peripheral blood. The origin of the receptors is a human donor in a cohort sampled during active COVID-19.

CDR3 residues: CASSLELAYEQYF. CDR3 in DNA: TGTGCCAGCAGTTTAGAACTGGCCTACGAGCAGTACTTC. This chain uses TRBV12-3 or TRBV12-4 with TRBJ2-7; D is ambiguous. Trimming took off 1 base at V and 2 bases at J, with 6 bases between the two ends. The CDR3 totals 13 residues.

This sequence joins TRBV7-9 and TRBJ1-6; 8 bases fit TRBD1. V lost 1 base to trimming and J lost 7 bases; unmatched junction nucleotides: 12. The CDR3 has 18 amino acids. Germline CDR1 is SEHNR and CDR2 is FQNEAQ (reference sequence). CDR3 loop: CASSLGLVRGLWNSPLHF. In DNA form, the CDR3 reads TGTGCCAGCAGCTTAGGGCTGGTCAGGGGGCTCTGGAATTCACCCCTCCACTTT.

The rearrangement uses TRBV10-3 and TRBJ1-5, with D possibly TRBD1 on 6 matching bases. The CDR3 is made up of 13 amino acids. The V gene's germline CDR1 is ENHRY and CDR2 SYGVKD. Trimming removed 3 bases from V and 8 bases from J, with 11 bases in between. The CDR3 spells CAISDGGPEPQHF. The CDR3 coding sequence is TGTGCCATCAGTGACGGGGGGCCGGAGCCCCAGCATTTT.

V and J are TRBV12-5 and TRBJ1-3; D unresolved. Trimming removed 7 bases from V and 2 bases from J, with 21 bases in between. This CDR3 is 17 amino acids long. Germline CDR1 and CDR2: LGHNT and FRNRAP. The CDR3 nucleotides read TGTGCTAGTGTCCCTTGGTCAATCGGGAGGACTGGAAACACCATATATTTT. Its translation: CASVPWSIGRTGNTIYF.

J is TRBJ2-3 and V is TRBV5-1; 8 bases align to TRBD1. The CDR3 sequence is 13 residues long. The germline V gene encodes CDR1 SGHRS and CDR2 YFSETQ. V trimming: 6 bases; J trimming: 5 bases; junction bases outside the gene matches: 5. The CDR3 bases are TGCGCCAGCAACCAGGGGGCACAAGATACGCAGTATTTT. Its protein is CASNQGAQDTQYF.

This clone was counted once. J is TRBJ2-1 and V is TRBV28; the D gene is possibly TRBD1 (6 bases). CDR3 length: 16 residues. Germline V gene lookup returns CDR1 MDHEN and CDR2 SYDVKM. Trimming cost V 8 bases and J 1 base, with 18 bases left between them. This CDR3 is CASVPMGAQSYNEQFF. CDR3 DNA: TGTGCCAGCGTTCCCATGGGGGCTCAGTCCTACAATGAGCAGTTCTTC.

Concerning this clone itself: Other DNA sequences in this specimen translate into the identical CDR3. The chain employs TRBV5-1 and TRBJ2-7, with 8 bases that match TRBD1. Germline V gives CDR1 SGHRS, CDR2 YFSETQ. V shed 4 bases and J 3 bases; nucleotides not matched to a gene: 3. The CDR3 is made up of 13 amino acids. DNA for the CDR3: TGCGCCAGCAGCCCGGACAGGGTCTACGAGCAGTACTTC. It specifies CASSPDRVYEQYF.

In its sample, this clone was seen many times. This chain uses TRBV20-1 with TRBJ2-5; D perhaps matches TRBD2 (5 bases). CDR1 is DFQATT and CDR2 is SNEGSKA in the germline V gene (reference sequence). CDR3 length: 12 residues. The germline V and J ends were trimmed by 3 bases and 5 bases, with 10 bases remaining between them. The CDR3 reads CSASRLMETQYF. The CDR3 nucleotides read TGCAGTGCTAGTCGACTAATGGAGACCCAGTACTTC.

The rearrangement joins TRBV2 to TRBJ1-5, with 10 bases lining up with TRBD1. Trimming cost V 6 bases and J 4 bases; bases outside gene matches: 9. The CDR3 contains 16 residues. CDR1 is SNHLY and CDR2 is FYNNEI in the germline V gene. CDR3 amino acids: CASRGLGTGDNQPQHF. The CDR3 DNA follows: TGTGCCAGCAGGGGACTCGGGACAGGGGATAATCAGCCCCAGCATTTT.

The chain joins TRBV5-4 to TRBJ2-1, with 9 bases fitting TRBD1. V trimming: 10 bases; J trimming: 4 bases; junction bases outside the gene matches: 6. The V gene's germline CDR1 is SGHNT and CDR2 YYREEE (reference sequence). This CDR3 is built from 13 residues. The CDR3 sequence: CASRQGGYNEQFF. The CDR3 DNA reads as TGTGCCTCAAGACAGGGGGGGTACAATGAGCAGTTCTTC.

The rearrangement joins TRBV5-1 to TRBJ2-7; weak D call: TRBD1 (7 bases). CDR1 is SGHRS and CDR2 is YFSETQ in the germline V gene. The CDR3 runs to 14 residues. The V and J ends lost 4 bases and 3 bases respectively, with 14 bases between them. CDR3: CASSAGQTFYEQYF. The CDR3 region has the DNA TGCGCCAGCAGCGCGGGACAGACCTTCTACGAGCAGTACTTC.

The chain carries TRBV30 and TRBJ1-2; 7 nucleotides agree with TRBD1. V lost 5 bases and J lost 6; bases outside the gene matches: 12. CDR3 length equals 14 residues. Germline CDR1 GTSNPN, CDR2 SVGIG (reference sequence). In DNA form, the CDR3 reads TGTGCCTGGTATCTCACAGGGGCGAGGGATGGCTACACCTTC. Its translation: CAWYLTGARDGYTF.

This clone was picked up a small number of times. The chain couples TRBV7-2 to TRBJ1-5; D uncertain. V lost 3 bases and J lost 2, with 8 bases in between. In germline, CDR1 is SGHTA, CDR2 FQGNSA. The CDR3 extends over 14 amino acids. The DNA for the CDR3 is TGTGCCAGCAGCTTCAGGCCCGGCAATCAGCCCCAGCATTTT. Translation gives CASSFRPGNQPQHF.

The gene calls are TRBV9 and TRBJ1-4; D remains ambiguous. The germline CDR1 and CDR2 sequences are SGDLS and YYNGEE. V dropped 4 bases and J dropped 0 bases, with 13 bases sitting between them. The CDR3 is 16 residues long. The CDR3 is CASSPLGKTTNEKLFF. Here the CDR3 DNA reads TGTGCCAGCAGCCCCCTAGGCAAAACAACTAATGAAAAACTGTTTTTT.

V is TRBV19 and J is TRBJ1-1; a weak D match, TRBD1 (5 bases). The germline V gene has CDR1 LNHDA and CDR2 SQIVND (reference sequence). V was clipped by 5 bases and J by 4 bases, with 17 bases between them. This CDR3 has 15 amino acids. The CDR3 spells CASSLRHGGGTEAFF. The DNA for the CDR3 is TGTGCCAGTAGTCTGCGACACGGGGGAGGCACTGAAGCTTTCTTT.

The rearrangement uses TRBV18 and TRBJ1-4, with 7 bases lining up with TRBD1. V lost 6 bases and J lost 0; bases outside the gene matches: 4. The length of the CDR3 is 15 residues. The germline gives CDR1 KGHSH, CDR2 LQKENI. CDR3 nucleotide sequence: TGTGCCAGCTCCCGGGACAGTGCAACTAATGAAAAACTGTTTTTT. Residues: CASSRDSATNEKLFF.

V and J are TRBV6-2 or TRBV6-3 and TRBJ1-1; 12 bases agree with TRBD1. Germline CDR1 and CDR2: MNHEY and SVGEGT. CDR3 length equals 18 residues. The ends lost 0 bases at V and 0 bases at J; junction bases unmatched: 5. The CDR3 DNA sequence: TGTGCCAGCAGTTACTCGACTGGGACAGGGGGCATGAACACTGAAGCTTTCTTT. Its translation is CASSYSTGTGGMNTEAFF.

This clone was seen a single time. The chain is built from TRBV2 and TRBJ2-1; 11 bases fit TRBD2. This CDR3 spans 14 amino acids. The germline gives CDR1 SNHLY, CDR2 FYNNEI. Germline trimming cut 8 bases from V and 7 bases from J; bases unmatched to any gene: 7. This CDR3 reads CASLTSGSLNEQFF. The CDR3 coding sequence is TGTGCCAGCCTTACTAGCGGGAGTCTGAATGAGCAGTTCTTC. Full variable domain (missing parts from reference TRBV2 and TRBJ2-1): EPEVTQTPSHQVTQMGQEVILRCVPISNHLYFYWYRQILGQKVEFLVSFYNNEISEKSEIFDDQFSVERPDGSNFTLKIRSTKLEDSAMYFCASLTSGSLNEQFFGPGTRLTVL.

The rearrangement joins TRBV5-1 to TRBJ2-1; 8 bases are a match to TRBD1. CDR1 and CDR2 from the germline V gene are SGHRS and YFSETQ. The CDR3 contains 15 residues. V was clipped by 4 bases and J by 3 bases; unmatched bases: 6. Written as DNA, the CDR3 is TGCGCCAGCAGCACAGGGGGTCCCCTCTACAATGAGCAGTTCTTC. It encodes CASSTGGPLYNEQFF.

This clone has more than one count but fewer than ten. This chain uses TRBV28 with TRBJ2-2; TRBD1 agrees at 9 bases. This CDR3 is built from 15 residues. J was trimmed by 5 bases and V by 5 bases; bases with no gene match: 6. Germline CDR1 reads MDHEN; CDR2 reads SYDVKM. The DNA of the CDR3 is TGTGCCAGCAGTCCCGGGACAGGGTTGACCGGGGAGCTGTTTTTT. It is translated as CASSPGTGLTGELFF.

The chain uses TRBV19 and TRBJ2-7; TRBD2 aligns across 9 bases. V lost 5 bases and J lost 2; bases outside the gene matches: 13. This CDR3 comprises 17 residues. CDR1 is LNHDA and CDR2 is SQIVND in the germline V gene (reference sequence). In DNA, the CDR3 is TGTGCCAGTAGTCTGCTAAGTAGCGGGGGCGATACCTACGAGCAGTACTTC. Translated: CASSLLSSGGDTYEQYF.

This rearrangement joins TRBV19 to TRBJ1-2, with D perhaps TRBD1 (5 bases). Germline assignment: CDR1 LNHDA and CDR2 SQIVND (reference sequence). Trimming took off 3 bases at V and 1 base at J, with 9 bases between the two ends. The CDR3 consists of 14 residues. The CDR3 loop reads CASSMETVNYGYTF. DNA of the CDR3: TGTGCCAGTAGTATGGAGACAGTTAACTATGGCTACACCTTC.

With regard to this clone: This is likely an artifact of a read error, given a far larger clone one base away. The J gene is TRBJ2-3, the V gene TRBV7-9; 8 nucleotides line up with TRBD1. The CDR3 runs to 13 residues. Trimming removed 6 bases from V and 3 bases from J; junction bases left unmatched: 2. CDR1 and CDR2 from the germline V gene are SEHNR and FQNEAQ (reference sequence). The CDR3 sequence: CASRGTGTDTQYF. CDR3 in DNA: TGTGCCAGCAGGGGGACAGGAACAGATACGCAGTATTTT. Full variable domain (missing parts from reference TRBV7-9 and TRBJ2-3): DTGVSQNPRHKITKRGQNVTFRCDPISEHNRLYWYRQTLGQGPEFLTYFQNEAQLEKSRLLSDRFSAERPKGSFSTLEIQRTEQGDSAMYLCASRGTGTDTQYFGPGTRLTVL.